The entry below gives a single T cell receptor beta chain sequence along with its context. Its antigen is not yet known. No much larger clonotype is one base removed from it; base qualities were not supplied. Systemically healthy Caucasian individuals from Russia, about 38 in total and aged about 6 to 95 years, were included as donors. Each donor gave roughly 9.5 milliliters of peripheral blood, collected into EDTA-treated Vacutainer tubes. Ficoll-Paque density-gradient centrifugation was used to isolate PBMCs, with at least 6.5 million per sample. Trizol reagent was used to extract total RNA from PBMCs, with at least 6 micrograms per sample. The percentages of naive CD45RAhigh/CD27high T cells were determined by flow cytometry on a PBMC aliquot from every donor. This entry belongs to a study of blood T cells in healthy people across ages (dated by TCRdb to the mid-2010s). With regard to the full study: In model experiments, template switching captured about one uniquely barcoded TCR beta cDNA molecule for every two T cells. Age-related changes in TCR beta repertoire diversity were measured in the study by deep sequencing normalized with unique cDNA molecular identifiers. The donors were divided into four age groups: young (average around 16 years), middle-aged (approximately 42), aged (62) and long-lived (roughly 86). Donors of different ages were randomly distributed across sequencing lanes to avoid experimental bias. Using the same blood draw, the study looked at two additional independent replicas of 1 million unique cDNA reads for two donors, one aged 18 to 30 and the other aged 80 or older.

The investigation overall reported the following: Observed TCR beta diversity per million T cells fell roughly linearly with age, and a significant reduction was already apparent by age around 40. Compared with the aged group, more naive CD4+ T cells, fewer expanded clones and increased TCR diversity were shown by the long-lived group, suggesting age selection. The CMV infection status of donors was not known, potentially confounding age-related changes in expanded clonotypes. Since profiling was done on bulk unsorted PBMCs, naive and antigen-experienced compartments could not be conclusively compared. Estimates of total diversity based on one million sequenced T cells were regarded as lower bounds and as underestimates. A strong correlation was found between observed TCR beta diversity and the percentage of naive T cells measured by flow cytometry.

Spanning cysteine to phenylalanine, the CDR3 consists of 14 amino acids. Only CDR3 DNA is held: 42 bases, read in frame from base 1. Trimming leaves V shorter by 7 bases and J shorter by 7 bases, with the junction holding 10 bases beyond the gene matches. Sequences MDHEN (CDR1) and SYDVKM (CDR2) are obtained from the germline V gene. The method was 5' RACE. The sequencer listed for this sample is Illumina HiSeq 2500. A second PCR of roughly 6 to 11 cycles was performed with a sample-barcoded 5' primer and a J-beta primer mix. A unique molecular identifier was introduced onto each TCR beta cDNA molecule by a template-switch 5' adaptor carrying 12 random nucleotides. At least 3 million CDR3-containing paired-end reads were obtained from each sample. All of the RNA was converted into first-strand cDNA using the Mint cDNA synthesis kit, with a TRBC-specific oligonucleotide serving as the primer. Following uracil-DNA glycosylase treatment, all cDNA underwent a first 18-cycle PCR with the universal primers M1SS and BC2_uni_R. As for how the authors treated the data: Each sample was normalized by randomly selecting 1 million high-quality reads, each carrying a distinct molecular identifier. Reads with shared molecular identifiers were discarded instead of being binned into consensus sequences. MiTCR, with a Q25 quality threshold and the strictest error-elimination algorithm, was used for CDR3 identification, clonotype clustering and error correction. A nonparametric unseen species model with Euler transformation was used to estimate a lower bound on total TCR beta diversity. TCRdb reprocessing: public reads trimmed at Q25 with fastp, clones called with MiXCR, in-frame beta chains kept. CDR3 protein duplicates are merged, each entry listing the most common genes and DNA. The V and J calls here are based on TCRdb, not the publication. The sample contains approximately 770,000 distinct CDR3 sequences, over 45% of them found a single time. The ten biggest clones cover 20% to 25% of the sample.

This receptor was taken from a man aged 30 to 45 in good health. The sequence links TRBV28 to TRBJ1-2, with TRBD1 identical over 9 junction bases. Material: blood. The bases read TGTGCCAGCATGACGGGACAGGGAATTAGTGGCTACACCTTC. It translates to CASMTGQGISGYTF.